The sequence of this T cell receptor (beta chain) was determined in a study of early T cells in non-severe SARS-CoV-2 infection. On the study more broadly: Alpha and beta chains were unpaired, from unsorted whole-blood bulk RNA.

Tagging with unique molecular identifiers was applied to individual cDNA molecules. Each CDR3 protein gets one entry after TCRdb re-called the 5' RACE reads with MiXCR. The repertoire has 95,000 to 100,000 distinct CDR3 sequences, around 10% of them found once; the top ten carry approximately 5.4%. V lost 7 bases and J 4 bases, leaving 13 bases between the germline ends. The CDR3 consists of 14 residues. Germline V gene lookup returns CDR1 SNHLY and CDR2 FYNNEI. A few counts support this clonotype. Source material: whole blood. V is TRBV2 and J is TRBJ2-2; D not certain. This clonotype originated in an adult who was a healthcare worker with PCR-confirmed SARS-CoV-2 infection or an uninfected control (not recorded which). CDR3 coding DNA: TGTGCCAGCAAGGAGACTGGCTTCACCGGGGAGCTGTTTTTT. Its translation is CASKETGFTGELFF.